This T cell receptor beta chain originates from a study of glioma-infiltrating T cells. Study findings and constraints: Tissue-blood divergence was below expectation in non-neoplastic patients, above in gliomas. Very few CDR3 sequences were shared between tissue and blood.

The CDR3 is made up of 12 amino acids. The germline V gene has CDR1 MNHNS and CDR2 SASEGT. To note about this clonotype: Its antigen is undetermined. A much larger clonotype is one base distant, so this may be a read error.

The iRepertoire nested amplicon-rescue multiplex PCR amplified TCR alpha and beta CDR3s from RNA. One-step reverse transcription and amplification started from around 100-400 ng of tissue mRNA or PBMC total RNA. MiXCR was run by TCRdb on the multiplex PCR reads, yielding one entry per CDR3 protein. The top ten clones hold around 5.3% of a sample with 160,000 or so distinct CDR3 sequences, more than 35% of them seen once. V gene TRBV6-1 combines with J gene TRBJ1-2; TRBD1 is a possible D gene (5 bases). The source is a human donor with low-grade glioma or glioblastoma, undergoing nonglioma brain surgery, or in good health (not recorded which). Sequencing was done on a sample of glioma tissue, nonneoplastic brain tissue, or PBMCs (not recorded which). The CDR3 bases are TGTGCCATCAGTGGGGACGGGGTGCTAAACACCTTC. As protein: CAISGDGVLNTF.